These 9 T cell receptor beta chains were sequenced from one sample in a study of post-analysis software for immune sequencing data. General study points: A handful of TRBV segments were significantly more frequent in patients than in controls. TRBV5-6, TRBV5-1 and TRBV20-1 were among these segments.

No cognate antigen is known for these TCRs. Carried by the TCR beta cDNA libraries were unique molecular identifiers. TCRdb called the PCR reads again in MiXCR, with one record for every CDR3 protein. This sample has around 440,000 distinct CDR3 sequences, with approximately 46% found just once. Sequencing used blood. Receptor source: a girl aged 10 to 17 with multiple sclerosis.

The J gene is TRBJ2-4, the V gene TRBV18; TRBD1 might be the D (5 bases). The V and J ends lost 2 bases and 0 bases respectively, with 14 bases between them. CDR1 KGHSH and CDR2 LQKENI come from the germline V gene. The CDR3 length is 17 residues. The CDR3 bases are TGTGCCAGCTCACCAAGCAGGGTTAGATTAGCCAAAAACATTCAGTACTTC. Amino acids: CASSPSRVRLAKNIQYF.

Worth noting for this clonotype: A junction boundary mismatches the germline segment, possibly from a read error. The chain has TRBV4-1 and TRBJ1-2; D is possibly TRBD1 (5 bases). The CDR3 has 15 amino acids. Germline V gene sequence: CDR1 MGHRA, CDR2 YSYEKL. The CDR3: CASSLATEAAYGYTF. As DNA, the CDR3 is TGTGCCAGCAGCTTGGCGACAGAGGCAGCCTATGGCTACACCTTC.

V and J are TRBV13 and TRBJ2-5; the D gene is possibly TRBD2 (6 bases). Germline lookup yields CDR1 PRHDT and CDR2 FYEKMQ (reference sequence). This CDR3 comprises 14 residues. Deletions cut 2 bases from V and 2 bases from J, with 9 bases between. The CDR3: CASSLSGLQETQYF. In DNA form, the CDR3 reads TGTGCCAGCAGCTTAAGCGGGTTACAAGAGACCCAGTACTTC.

This clonotype showed up just a few times. The rearrangement links TRBV12-3 or TRBV12-4 to TRBJ1-4, with 8 bases identical to TRBD1. After removal of 7 bases from V and 8 bases from J, the junction contained 9 bases not matched to a gene. This CDR3 has 14 residues. The CDR3 region has the DNA TGTGCCAGCACCGGACAGGGATTTGGGGAAAAACTGTTTTTT. It specifies CASTGQGFGEKLFF.

This chain uses TRBV6-5 with TRBJ2-1; 7 positions match TRBD2. CDR1 is MNHEY, CDR2 SVGAGI, per germline. CDR3 length equals 14 residues. Germline trimming cut 6 bases from V and 13 bases from J; bases unmatched to any gene: 15. The CDR3 loop reads CASSPPGGLKTQFF. The CDR3 nucleotides read TGTGCCAGCAGCCCACCGGGGGGATTAAAGACCCAGTTCTTC.

V is TRBV6-5 and J is TRBJ2-5; the match to TRBD2 covers 10 bases. The CDR3 contains 14 residues. Looked up from germline, CDR1 is MNHEY and CDR2 is SVGAGI. V shed 2 bases and J 5 bases; nucleotides not matched to a gene: 2. The CDR3 DNA is TGTGCCAGCAGTTACCTAGCGGGAGTGGAGACCCAGTACTTC. Translated: CASSYLAGVETQYF.

The chain is built from TRBV6-2 or TRBV6-3 and TRBJ1-1, with D possibly TRBD1 on 5 matching bases. CDR1 is MNHEY and CDR2 is SVGEGT in the germline V gene. The CDR3 has 17 residues. V dropped 8 bases and J dropped 0 bases, with 22 bases sitting between them. The CDR3 region has the DNA TGTGCCAGCTGGGGCCCCGGAGGATCCTTAATGAACACTGAAGCTTTCTTT. It yields the protein CASWGPGGSLMNTEAFF.

This clonotype was seen a few times. This chain links TRBV12-3 or TRBV12-4 with TRBJ1-1; 9 nucleotides line up with TRBD1. The CDR3 extends over 14 amino acids. Trimming removed 8 bases from V and 3 bases from J; junction bases left unmatched: 7. CDR3 sequence (DNA): TGTGCCAGCTCGTCACAGGGGGCATACACTGAAGCTTTCTTT. Translating it yields CASSSQGAYTEAFF.

The chain recombines TRBV4-1 with TRBJ2-1; D unclear. Trimming took off 2 bases at V and 13 bases at J, with 15 bases between the two ends. Germline CDR1 and CDR2: MGHRA and YSYEKL. There are 13 residues in the CDR3. CDR3 amino acids: CASSQTVGETQFF. The CDR3 nucleotides are TGCGCCAGCAGCCAAACGGTGGGCGAGACCCAGTTCTTC.